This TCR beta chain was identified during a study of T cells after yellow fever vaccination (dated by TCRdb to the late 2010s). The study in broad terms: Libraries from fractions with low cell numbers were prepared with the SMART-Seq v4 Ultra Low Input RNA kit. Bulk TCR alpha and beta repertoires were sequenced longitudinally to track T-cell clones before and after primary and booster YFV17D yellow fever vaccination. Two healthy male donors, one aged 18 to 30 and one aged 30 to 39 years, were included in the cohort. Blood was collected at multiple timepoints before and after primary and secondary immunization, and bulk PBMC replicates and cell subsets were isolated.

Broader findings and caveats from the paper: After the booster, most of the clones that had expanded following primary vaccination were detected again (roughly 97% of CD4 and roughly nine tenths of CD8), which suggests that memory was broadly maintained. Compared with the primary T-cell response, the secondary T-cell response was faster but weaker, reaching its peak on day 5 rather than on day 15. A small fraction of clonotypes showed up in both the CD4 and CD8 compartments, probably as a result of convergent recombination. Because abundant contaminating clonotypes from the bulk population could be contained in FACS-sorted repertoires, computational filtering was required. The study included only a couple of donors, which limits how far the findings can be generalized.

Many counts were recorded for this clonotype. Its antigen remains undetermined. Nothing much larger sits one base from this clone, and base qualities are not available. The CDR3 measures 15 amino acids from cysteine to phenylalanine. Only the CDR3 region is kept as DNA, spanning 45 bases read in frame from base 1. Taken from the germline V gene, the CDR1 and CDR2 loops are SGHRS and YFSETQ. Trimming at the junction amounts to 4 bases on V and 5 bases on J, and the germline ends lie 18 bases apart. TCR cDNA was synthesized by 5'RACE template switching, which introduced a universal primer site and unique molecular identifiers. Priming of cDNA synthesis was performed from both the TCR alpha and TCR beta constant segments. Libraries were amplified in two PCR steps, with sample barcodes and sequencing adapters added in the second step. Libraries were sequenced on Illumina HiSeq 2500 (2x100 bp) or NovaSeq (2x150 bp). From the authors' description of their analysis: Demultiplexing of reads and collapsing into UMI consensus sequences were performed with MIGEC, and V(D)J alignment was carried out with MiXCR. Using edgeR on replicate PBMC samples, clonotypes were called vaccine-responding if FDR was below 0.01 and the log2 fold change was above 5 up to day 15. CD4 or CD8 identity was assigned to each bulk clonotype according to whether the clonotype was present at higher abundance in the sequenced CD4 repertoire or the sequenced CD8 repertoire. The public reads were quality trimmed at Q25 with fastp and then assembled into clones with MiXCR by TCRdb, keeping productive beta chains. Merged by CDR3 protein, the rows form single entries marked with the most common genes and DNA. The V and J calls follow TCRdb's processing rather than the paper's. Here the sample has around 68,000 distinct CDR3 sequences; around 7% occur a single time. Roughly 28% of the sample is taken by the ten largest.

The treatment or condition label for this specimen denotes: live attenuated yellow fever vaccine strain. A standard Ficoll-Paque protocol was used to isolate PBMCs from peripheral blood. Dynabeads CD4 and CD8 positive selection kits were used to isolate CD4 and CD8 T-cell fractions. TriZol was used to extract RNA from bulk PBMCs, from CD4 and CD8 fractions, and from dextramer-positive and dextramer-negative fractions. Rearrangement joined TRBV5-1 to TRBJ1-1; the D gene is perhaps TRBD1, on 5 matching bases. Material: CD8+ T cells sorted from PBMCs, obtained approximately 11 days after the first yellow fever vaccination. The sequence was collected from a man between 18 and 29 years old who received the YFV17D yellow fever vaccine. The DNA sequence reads TGCGCCAGCAGCGTACTACCGGGACGACAAACTGAAGCTTTCTTT. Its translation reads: CASSVLPGRQTEAFF.